This TCR beta chain appears in the sequencing data of a study of cytomegalovirus exposure and HLA in healthy donors. Study findings and constraints: Using the classifier, cytomegalovirus status was reportedly diagnosed with high specificity and sensitivity.

CDR3 length: 15 residues. The V gene's germline CDR1 is MNHEY and CDR2 SVGAGI. Trimming cost V 8 bases and J 0 bases, with 14 bases left between them. The protocol was immunoSEQ multiplex PCR, while the TCRdb copy is restricted to in-frame clones and leaves out a portion. The sample carries about 76,000 clones, around 94% recorded once. For this clone: Its antigen is undetermined.

The chain joins TRBV6-5 to TRBJ2-1; tentative D call: TRBD2 (6 bases). This TCR derives from a young man in good health and CMV-seropositive. Sequencing was done on a sample of PBMCs. The CDR3 DNA reads TGTGCCAGCCAAAGTGGGGGAGGCTCCTACAATGAGCAGTTCTTC. As protein: CASQSGGGSYNEQFF.